The TCR beta chain under discussion was sequenced for a study of T-cell reconstitution after alpha-beta-depleted transplantation in children. The study's findings and limits: Reportedly, alpha-beta T cells present about two months post-transplant originated from several hundred expanded clones of graft origin. T-cell counts and diversity were attributed mostly to newly produced T cells one year after transplant.

The CDR3 extends over 14 amino acids. Germline CDR1 SGHTA, CDR2 FQGNSA. Unique molecular identifiers were incorporated during preparation of the TCRbeta library. TCRdb recomputed calls from the PCR reads with MiXCR, one row per CDR3 protein. Of tens of thousands of distinct CDR3 sequences in the sample, under 6% are singletons; the top ten hold roughly 31%. Remarks on this clonotype: Antigen unknown. At one end the junction does not follow the germline gene, possibly because of a read error.

The chain joins TRBV7-2 to TRBJ2-2; tentative D call: TRBD1 (6 bases). The sequenced sample was PBMCs, mostly from graft donor cells, obtained 60 days after TCRalphabeta/CD19-depleted stem cell transplant. This receptor was taken from a female patient aged 2-9 years who had a stem cell transplant for aplastic anemia, so the T cells may come from the graft donor. The CDR3 reads CANSHREGTGELFF. CDR3 coding DNA: TGTGCCAACAGCCACAGGGAAGGAACCGGGGAGCTGTTTTTT. The full variable domain, in which reference TRBV7-2 and TRBJ2-2 provide the parts outside the CDR3, is GAGVSQSPSNKVTEKGKDVELRCDPISGHTALYWYRQSLGQGLEFLIYFQGNSAPDKSGLPSDRFSAERTGGSVSTLTIQRTQQEDSAVYLCANSHREGTGELFFGEGSRLTVL.